These T cell receptor beta chains were read from a single sample in a study of cytomegalovirus exposure and HLA in healthy donors. Clones were sequenced by immunoSEQ multiplex PCR, and TCRdb holds only the in-frame ones, with some missing. This table has tens of thousands of clones, more than 85% appearing once. The sequencing sample was made of PBMCs. The receptors shown here come from a woman in her 30s in good health and CMV-seronegative. Each CDR3 is given with its conserved first and last residue. D genes are given only for firm matches. Clone size appears in some rows only: once, few, many, or a class for an expanded clone.

d_call	cdr3_length	v_call	j_call	clone_size	cdr3_nt	cdr3_aa
TRBD1	15	TRBV27	TRBJ1-2	.	TGTGCCAGCAGTCTCCGGGACAGGGGGTCTGGAGGCTACACCTTC	CASSLRDRGSGGYTF
.	14	TRBV7-2	TRBJ1-5	few	TGTGCCAGCAGCCAGAACAGTTATCGGGGGCCCCAGCATTTT	CASSQNSYRGPQHF
.	18	TRBV28	TRBJ2-3	.	TGTGCCAGCAGTTTATCAGGGCTCAAACCCAATTACACAGATACGCAGTATTTT	CASSLSGLKPNYTDTQYF
.	12	TRBV19	TRBJ2-7	few	TGTGCCAGTAGTATAAGAGGGTACGAGCAGTACTTC	CASSIRGYEQYF
.	14	TRBV19	TRBJ1-4	.	TGTGCCAGTAGCCGTATTGGGAGGAATGAAAAACTGTTTTTT	CASSRIGRNEKLFF
TRBD1	14	TRBV30	TRBJ1-4	.	TGTGCACATCAGGGGCAGGGGGCGGGTGAAAAACTGTTTTTT	CAHQGQGAGEKLFF
.	14	TRBV7-9	TRBJ2-5	.	TGTGCCAGCAGCTTAGAGGGGAACCAAGAGACCCAGTACTTC	CASSLEGNQETQYF
.	12	TRBV12-5	TRBJ1-2	.	TGTGCTAGTGGCCCTCAATTGAGTTTTTACACCTTC	CASGPQLSFYTF
.	13	TRBV4-2	TRBJ1-2	.	TGTGCCAGCAGCCAAGATTTACAGTATGGCTACACCTTC	CASSQDLQYGYTF
.	15	TRBV19	TRBJ1-6	once	TGTGCCAGTAGTATTAGGGGGGGGTGGAATTCACCCCTCCACTTT	CASSIRGGWNSPLHF
TRBD1	15	TRBV25-1	TRBJ2-1	.	TGTGCCAGCAGTGGGGACAGGGGGCTAAACAATGAGCAGTTCTTC	CASSGDRGLNNEQFF
TRBD2	15	TRBV7-3	TRBJ2-1	once	TGTGCCAGCAGCTCTAGGACTAGCGGGCGAGGTGAGCAGTTCTTC	CASSSRTSGRGEQFF
.	15	TRBV2	TRBJ1-1	.	TGTGCCAGCAGTGAAGGGACAGTCATGAACACTGAAGCTTTCTTT	CASSEGTVMNTEAFF
TRBD2	17	TRBV7-9	TRBJ2-5	.	TGTGCCAGCAGCTTAGCGGTTAGCGGGACACTCCAAGAGACCCAGTACTTC	CASSLAVSGTLQETQYF
.	15	TRBV7-2	TRBJ1-1	.	TGTGCCAGCAGCTTAGACCCCAGCAGGGGCGGGTTTGCTTTCTTT	CASSLDPSRGGFAFF
TRBD2	14	TRBV6-6	TRBJ2-5	.	TGTGCCACCGCGACTAGCGGGGTCCGGGGGACCCAGTACTTC	CATATSGVRGTQYF
.	15	TRBV5-1	TRBJ2-3	.	TGCGCCAGCAGCTTGCTGGGGCTGAGCACAGATACGCAGTATTTT	CASSLLGLSTDTQYF
.	14	TRBV7-8	TRBJ1-1	.	TGTGCCAGCAGCCCATCCTCCCACAGGGTAGAAGCTTTCTTT	CASSPSSHRVEAFF
.	11	TRBV6-6	TRBJ2-7	few	TGTGCCAGCGGCACAGGGTACGAGCAGTACTTC	CASGTGYEQYF
.	15	TRBV4-1	TRBJ1-6	.	TGCGCCAGCAGCCAAGGAAGGGGCCAGAGTTCACCCCTCCACTTT	CASSQGRGQSSPLHF
.	12	TRBV27	TRBJ2-4	once	TGTGCCAGCAGGGGGCCTGAGTACATTCAGTACTTC	CASRGPEYIQYF
TRBD2	12	TRBV2	TRBJ2-1	.	TGTGCCACCGAGCGGGGCGGCAATGAGCAGTTCTTC	CATERGGNEQFF
TRBD1	15	TRBV5-1	TRBJ1-2	.	TGCGCCAGCAGCTTACAAGAGACAGGGAACTATGGCTACACCTTC	CASSLQETGNYGYTF
.	13	TRBV5-1	TRBJ1-2	.	TGCGCCAGCAGCTTGGGCGAAAGATATGGCTACACCTTC	CASSLGERYGYTF
TRBD2	17	TRBV29-1	TRBJ2-3	.	TGCAGCGTTGCCCACCCACTAGCGGGAGGGAACACAGATACGCAGTATTTT	CSVAHPLAGGNTDTQYF
.	13	TRBV5-1	TRBJ2-5	.	TGCGCCAGCAGTTTGGGTAGACAAGAGACCCAGTACTTC	CASSLGRQETQYF
.	15	TRBV5-4	TRBJ2-2	.	TGTGCCAGCAGCTCGTACAGGGGGGGCCCCGGGGAGCTGTTTTTT	CASSSYRGGPGELFF
.	15	TRBV29-1	TRBJ1-2	.	TGCAGCGTTGCCAGCGGACAGACGGGTAGTAATGGCTACACCTTC	CSVASGQTGSNGYTF
.	15	TRBV2	TRBJ2-5	.	TGTGCCAGCAGTGACAGCGGGACAATGTCAGAGACCCAGTACTTC	CASSDSGTMSETQYF
TRBD1	14	TRBV29-1	TRBJ2-3	.	TGCAGCGTGGGAGAAGGGACAGGGGTAGATACGCAGTATTTT	CSVGEGTGVDTQYF
TRBD2	16	TRBV9	TRBJ2-3	.	TGTGCCAGCAGCGTAGGAACTAGCGGGAGCACAGATACGCAGTATTTT	CASSVGTSGSTDTQYF
TRBD1	16	TRBV19	TRBJ1-2	.	TGTGCCAGCGAAGGGACAGGGGGCGCGACTGCGTACGGCTACACCTTC	CASEGTGGATAYGYTF
.	13	TRBV19	TRBJ2-1	.	TGTGCCAGTAGTATTGATCGCGGAAATGAGCAGTTCTTC	CASSIDRGNEQFF
TRBD2	17	TRBV7-3	TRBJ2-1	.	TGTGCCAGCAGCCCCACCTGGACTAGCGGGTCGCCGGGTGAGCAGTTCTTC	CASSPTWTSGSPGEQFF
.	13	TRBV6-5	TRBJ1-5	.	TGTGCCAGCAGTAAATCTTCGCCGGGAGCCCAGCATTTT	CASSKSSPGAQHF
TRBD1	15	TRBV5-1	TRBJ1-2	.	TGCGCCAGCAGCTTGGGTCGCAGGGGGCCCGGCGGCTACACCTTC	CASSLGRRGPGGYTF
.	15	TRBV2	TRBJ1-4	.	TGTGCCAGCCAGCTGGGTGGGGCCCCGAATGAAAAACTGTTTTTT	CASQLGGAPNEKLFF
.	15	TRBV15	TRBJ2-6	.	TGCGCCACCAGCAGAGATAGGGGTGGGGCCAACGTCCTGACTTTC	CATSRDRGGANVLTF
TRBD1	14	TRBV10-2	TRBJ2-1	.	TGCGCCAGCATTCGGACAGGGGGTGTCAATGAGCAGTTCTTC	CASIRTGGVNEQFF
.	15	TRBV5-6	TRBJ1-5	.	TGTGCCAGCAGCTTGGGCGGGGGCGGCGATCAGCCCCAGCATTTT	CASSLGGGGDQPQHF
.	16	TRBV5-1	TRBJ2-2	.	TGCGCCAGCAGCTTGGATTTTACAGCAAACACCGGGGAGCTGTTTTTT	CASSLDFTANTGELFF
TRBD1	16	TRBV5-4	TRBJ1-1	.	TGTGCCAGCAGCACCGGGACAGGGGGGTTTGGGACTGAAGCTTTCTTT	CASSTGTGGFGTEAFF
.	14	TRBV5-1	TRBJ2-7	.	TGCGCCAGCAGCTTGGGAGGCACCCCCTACGAGCAGTACTTC	CASSLGGTPYEQYF
TRBD1	15	TRBV6-4	TRBJ2-1	.	TGTGCCAGCAGTCGGGGACAGGGAGACTACAATGAGCAGTTCTTC	CASSRGQGDYNEQFF
.	15	TRBV6-5	TRBJ2-7	.	TGTGCCAGCAGTTACTCTGAGGGGGGGCTTTTCGAGCAGTACTTC	CASSYSEGGLFEQYF
.	16	TRBV29-1	TRBJ2-3	.	TGCAGCGTTGGATCCCTACAGGGCGAATTCACAGATACGCAGTATTTT	CSVGSLQGEFTDTQYF
.	17	TRBV7-6	TRBJ1-5	.	TGTGCCAGCAGCTTAGGACTCGGGGGGGACAGCAATCAGCCCCAGCATTTT	CASSLGLGGDSNQPQHF
TRBD2	15	TRBV5-1	TRBJ2-5	.	TGCGCCAGCAGCTTGTTAGGGACTAGCTTGAAGACCCAGTACTTC	CASSLLGTSLKTQYF
.	12	TRBV19	TRBJ1-1	few	TGTGCCAGTAGCCTTGGACGGGGTGAAGCTTTCTTT	CASSLGRGEAFF
.	14	TRBV9	TRBJ2-5	.	TGTGCCAGCAGCACCGGGTTACCCCAAGAGACCCAGTACTTC	CASSTGLPQETQYF
.	13	TRBV27	TRBJ2-5	.	TGTGCCAGCAGTTTACTAGGACAAGAGACCCAGTACTTC	CASSLLGQETQYF
.	16	TRBV7-3	TRBJ2-2	.	TGTGCCAGCAGCTTACTAGCACTCCCAGGCACCGGGGAGCTGTTTTTT	CASSLLALPGTGELFF
.	18	TRBV4-3	TRBJ1-6	.	TGCGCCAGCAGCCCACAACCCGATAAACAGGGACCAACTTCACCCCTCCACTTT	CASSPQPDKQGPTSPLHF